The subject of this entry is one TCR beta chain. These data belong to a study of cytomegalovirus exposure and HLA in healthy donors. The PCR had 60 Vbeta and 13 Jbeta primers. Clones were read by immunoSEQ multiplex PCR, and TCRdb kept only the in-frame ones, dropping some. The data contain 150,000 to 200,000 clones, 82% of them singletons. After removal of 6 bases from V and 4 bases from J, the junction contained 4 bases not matched to a gene. Germline loops: CDR1 MNHEY, CDR2 SVGAGI. CDR3 size: 13 residues. V is TRBV6-5 and J is TRBJ1-2, with 8 bases that match TRBD1. The clonotype originates from a girl aged 10 to 17 in good health and CMV-seropositive. The sample consisted of PBMCs. Written as DNA, the CDR3 is TGTGCCAGCAGCCCGGGACAGGTCTATGGCTACACCTTC. Its protein is CASSPGQVYGYTF.